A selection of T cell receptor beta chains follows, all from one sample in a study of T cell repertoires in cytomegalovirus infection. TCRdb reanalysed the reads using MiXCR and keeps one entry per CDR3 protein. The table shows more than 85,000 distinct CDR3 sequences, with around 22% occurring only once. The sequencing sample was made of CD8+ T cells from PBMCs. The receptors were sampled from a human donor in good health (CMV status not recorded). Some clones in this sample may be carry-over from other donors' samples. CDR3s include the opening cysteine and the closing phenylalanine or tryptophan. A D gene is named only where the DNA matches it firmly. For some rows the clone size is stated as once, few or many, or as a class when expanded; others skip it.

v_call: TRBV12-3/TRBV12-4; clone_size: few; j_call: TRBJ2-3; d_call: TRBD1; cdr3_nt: TGTGCCAGCAGCGGGACAGGGTACGATACGCAGTATTTT; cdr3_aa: CASSGTGYDTQYF
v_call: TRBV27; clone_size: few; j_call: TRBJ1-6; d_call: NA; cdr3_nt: TGTGCCAGCAACTTTCTGACAGGAGATTCACCCCTCCACTTT; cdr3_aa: CASNFLTGDSPLHF
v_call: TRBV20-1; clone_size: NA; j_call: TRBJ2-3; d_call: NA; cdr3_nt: TGCAGTGCCCTGCCCCGGCGGACCGGGGCAGATACGCAGTATTTT; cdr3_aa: CSALPRRTGADTQYF
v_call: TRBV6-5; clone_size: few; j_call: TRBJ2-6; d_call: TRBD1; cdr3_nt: TGTGCCAGCAGTCACTGGACAGGGGATTCCGGGGCCAACGTCCTGACTTTC; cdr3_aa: CASSHWTGDSGANVLTF
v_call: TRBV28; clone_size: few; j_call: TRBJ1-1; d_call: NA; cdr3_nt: TGTGCCAGCACCCTCATGGGTGAAGCTTTCTTT; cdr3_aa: CASTLMGEAFF
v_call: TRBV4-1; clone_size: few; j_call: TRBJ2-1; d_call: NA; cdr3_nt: TGCGCCAGCAGCCAAGGAACAGGGATGGATGAGCAGTTCTTC; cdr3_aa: CASSQGTGMDEQFF
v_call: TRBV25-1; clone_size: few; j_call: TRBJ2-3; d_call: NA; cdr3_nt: TGTGCCAGCAGTGAAGTGGGAGACACAGATACGCAGTATTTT; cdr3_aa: CASSEVGDTDTQYF
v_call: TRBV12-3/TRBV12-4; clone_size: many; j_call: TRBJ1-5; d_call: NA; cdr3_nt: TGTGCCAGCAGTCTTCAAGGCAGGGTCAATCAGCCCCAGCATTTT; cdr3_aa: CASSLQGRVNQPQHF
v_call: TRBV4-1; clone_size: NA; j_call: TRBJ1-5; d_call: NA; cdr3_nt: TGCGCCAGCAGCCAAGATTCGGGAAATAGCAATCAGCCCCAGCATTTT; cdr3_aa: CASSQDSGNSNQPQHF
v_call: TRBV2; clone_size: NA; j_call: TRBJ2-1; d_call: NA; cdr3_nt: TGTGCCAGCAGTGACAGGTATTTTGACAATGAGCAGTTCTTC; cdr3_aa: CASSDRYFDNEQFF
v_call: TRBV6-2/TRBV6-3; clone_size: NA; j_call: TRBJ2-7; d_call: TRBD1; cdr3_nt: TGTGCCAGCACGGGACAGCCCTACGAGCAGTACTTC; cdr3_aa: CASTGQPYEQYF
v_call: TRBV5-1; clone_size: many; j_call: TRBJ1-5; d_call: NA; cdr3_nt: TGCGCCAGCAGCCCGGAAGGGGATCAGCCCCAGCATTTT; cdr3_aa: CASSPEGDQPQHF
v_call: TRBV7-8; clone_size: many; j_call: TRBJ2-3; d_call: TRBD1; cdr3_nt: TGTGCCAGCAGCTTCTTTGGACAGGGAGCGCCAGATACGCAGTATTTT; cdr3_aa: CASSFFGQGAPDTQYF
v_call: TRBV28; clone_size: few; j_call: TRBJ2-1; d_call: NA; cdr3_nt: TGTGCCAGCAGTTTATTACGGGATGAGCAGTTCTTC; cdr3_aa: CASSLLRDEQFF
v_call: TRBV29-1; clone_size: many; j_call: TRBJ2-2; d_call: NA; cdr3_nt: TGCAGCGTTGCAGACACCGGGGAGCTGTTTTTT; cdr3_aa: CSVADTGELFF
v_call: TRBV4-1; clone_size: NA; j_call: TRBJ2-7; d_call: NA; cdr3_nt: TGCGCCAGCAGCCAAGGGTCTGACGAGCAGTACTTC; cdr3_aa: CASSQGSDEQYF
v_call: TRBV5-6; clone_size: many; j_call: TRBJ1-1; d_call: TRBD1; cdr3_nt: TGTGCCAGCCCTACAGGGGGCCTATTCATGAACACTGAAGCTTTCTTT; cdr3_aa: CASPTGGLFMNTEAFF
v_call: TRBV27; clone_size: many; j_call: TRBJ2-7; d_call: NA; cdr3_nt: TGTGCCAGCAGTTTTGAGCCACAGGCCTACGAGCAGTACTTC; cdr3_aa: CASSFEPQAYEQYF
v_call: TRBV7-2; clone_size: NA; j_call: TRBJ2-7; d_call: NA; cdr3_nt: TGTGCCAGCAGCTTAACCTCGCGGAGGGAGGCTCGTTACGAGCAGTACTTC; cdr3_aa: CASSLTSRREARYEQYF
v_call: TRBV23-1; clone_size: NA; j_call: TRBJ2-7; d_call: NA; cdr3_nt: TGCGCCAGCCAACAACCCCGTCCGGGGGATTACGAGCAGTACTTC; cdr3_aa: CASQQPRPGDYEQYF
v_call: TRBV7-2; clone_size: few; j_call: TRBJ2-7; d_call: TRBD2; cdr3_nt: TGTGCCAGCAGCCGGACTAGCGGGAGTTACGAGCAGTACTTC; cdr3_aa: CASSRTSGSYEQYF
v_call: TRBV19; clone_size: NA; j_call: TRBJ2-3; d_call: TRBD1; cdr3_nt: TGTGCCAGTAGTGGGACAGGGGCGCGTACAGATACGCAGTATTTT; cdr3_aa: CASSGTGARTDTQYF
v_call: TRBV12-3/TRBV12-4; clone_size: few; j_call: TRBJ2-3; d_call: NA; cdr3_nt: TGTGCCAGCAGCCCCGGGACAAGCACAGATACGCAGTATTTT; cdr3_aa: CASSPGTSTDTQYF
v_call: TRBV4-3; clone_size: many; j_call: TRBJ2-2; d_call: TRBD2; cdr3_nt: TGCGCCAGCAGCCAGAGTCTAGCGGGGGGGCCGACCGGGGAGCTGTTTTTT; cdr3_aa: CASSQSLAGGPTGELFF
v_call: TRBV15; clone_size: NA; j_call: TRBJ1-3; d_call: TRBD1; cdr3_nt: TGTGCCACCAGCACGGGACAGGGATTTGGAAACACCATATATTTT; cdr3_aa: CATSTGQGFGNTIYF
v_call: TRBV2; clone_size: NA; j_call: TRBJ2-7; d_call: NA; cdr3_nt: TGTGCCAGCAGTGTGATGGGACTTAACGAGCAGTACTTC; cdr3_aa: CASSVMGLNEQYF
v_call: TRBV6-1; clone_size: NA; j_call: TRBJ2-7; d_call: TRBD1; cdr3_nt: TGTGCCAGCAGAGCCGACAGGGTCCCCCTCCTCGAGCAGTACTTC; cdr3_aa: CASRADRVPLLEQYF
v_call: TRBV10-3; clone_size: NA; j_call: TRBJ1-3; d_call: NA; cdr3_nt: TGTGCCATCAGTGAGTCGGTCAGCCTAAACACCATATATTTT; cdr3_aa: CAISESVSLNTIYF
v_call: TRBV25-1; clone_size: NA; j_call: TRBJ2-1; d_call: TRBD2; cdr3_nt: TGTGCCAGCATGGGGGGGGAGCAGTTCTTC; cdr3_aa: CASMGGEQFF
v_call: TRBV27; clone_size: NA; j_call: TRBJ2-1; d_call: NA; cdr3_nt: TGTGCCAGCAGTTATCAGGGGAACTACAATGAGCAGTTCTTC; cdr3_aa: CASSYQGNYNEQFF
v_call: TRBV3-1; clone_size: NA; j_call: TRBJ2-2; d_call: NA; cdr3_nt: TGTGCCAGCAGGCCCGGTGCAGGGAACACCGGGGAGCTGTTTTTT; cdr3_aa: CASRPGAGNTGELFF
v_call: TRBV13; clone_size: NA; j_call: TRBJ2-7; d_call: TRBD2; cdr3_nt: TGTGCCAGCAGCTTAGCACTAGCGGGAGTCGCGGAGCAGTACTTC; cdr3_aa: CASSLALAGVAEQYF
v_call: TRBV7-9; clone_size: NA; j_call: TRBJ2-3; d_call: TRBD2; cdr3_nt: TGTGCCAGCAGCTCCCCCCAGAGCGGGGGGGCGACAGATACGCAGTATTTT; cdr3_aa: CASSSPQSGGATDTQYF
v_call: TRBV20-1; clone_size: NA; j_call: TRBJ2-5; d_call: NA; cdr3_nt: TGCAGTGCTAGTAAGGACGTGGACGAGACCCAGTACTTC; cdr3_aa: CSASKDVDETQYF
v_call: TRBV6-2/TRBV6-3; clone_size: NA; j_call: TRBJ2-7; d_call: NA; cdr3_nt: TGTGCCAGCAGCCACCTAGGGGACGAGCAGTACTTC; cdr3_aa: CASSHLGDEQYF
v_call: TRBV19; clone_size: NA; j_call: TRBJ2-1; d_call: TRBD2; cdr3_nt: TGTGCCAGTAGTTTGCGCCTAGCGGTTTACAATGAGCAGTTCTTC; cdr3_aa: CASSLRLAVYNEQFF
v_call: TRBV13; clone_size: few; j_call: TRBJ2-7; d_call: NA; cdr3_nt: TGTGCCAGCAGAAAAACGGGGGTTTACGAGCAGTACTTC; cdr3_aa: CASRKTGVYEQYF
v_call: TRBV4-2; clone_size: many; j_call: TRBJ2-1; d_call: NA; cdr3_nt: TGTGCCAGCAGCCAAGATCAGGCTTCCCGCAACAATGAGCAGTTCTTC; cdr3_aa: CASSQDQASRNNEQFF
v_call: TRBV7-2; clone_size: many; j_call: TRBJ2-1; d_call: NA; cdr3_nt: TGTGCCAGCAGCCCCAGTCGGCAATTCTACAATGAGCAGTTCTTC; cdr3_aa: CASSPSRQFYNEQFF
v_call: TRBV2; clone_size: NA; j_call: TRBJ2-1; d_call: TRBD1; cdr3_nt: TGTGCCAGCAGTGAAGCCTACAGCGGGACAGGGGGAATCTACAATGAGCAGTTCTTC; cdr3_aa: CASSEAYSGTGGIYNEQFF
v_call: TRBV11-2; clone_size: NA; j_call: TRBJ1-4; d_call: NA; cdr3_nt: TGTGCCAGCAGCTTAGAAAATGGGGGATTCGAGGAAAAACTGTTTTTT; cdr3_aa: CASSLENGGFEEKLFF
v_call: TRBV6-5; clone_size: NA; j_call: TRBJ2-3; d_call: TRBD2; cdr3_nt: TGTGCCAGCTCCCGGGGCCTAGCGGCGGGCACAGATACGCAGTATTTT; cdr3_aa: CASSRGLAAGTDTQYF
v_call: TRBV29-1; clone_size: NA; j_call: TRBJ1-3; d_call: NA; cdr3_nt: TGCAGCGTTGAGGAGGAAAACACCATATATTTT; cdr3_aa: CSVEEENTIYF
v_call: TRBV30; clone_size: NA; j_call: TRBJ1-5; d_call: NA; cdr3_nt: TGTGCCTGGGAGAACCCTTTGGCTGCGGGCAATCAGACCCAGCATTTT; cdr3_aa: CAWENPLAAGNQTQHF
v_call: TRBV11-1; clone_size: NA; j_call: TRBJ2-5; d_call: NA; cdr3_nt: TGTGCCAGCAGCTTCCCGGTCAAACCCCAAGAGACCCAGTACTTC; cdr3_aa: CASSFPVKPQETQYF
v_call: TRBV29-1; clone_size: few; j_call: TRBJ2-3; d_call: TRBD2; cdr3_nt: TGCAGCGTTGAGAGCGGACTAGCGGGGGCCACAGATACGCAGTATTTT; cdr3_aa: CSVESGLAGATDTQYF
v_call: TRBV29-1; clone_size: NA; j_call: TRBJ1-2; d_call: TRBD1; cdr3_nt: TGCAGCGTCCTGGGACAGAACTATGGCTACACCTTC; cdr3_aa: CSVLGQNYGYTF
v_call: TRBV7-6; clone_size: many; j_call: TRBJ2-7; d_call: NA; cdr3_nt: TGTGCCAGCAGCATTAAAGGTTCCTACGAGCAGTACTTC; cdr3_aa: CASSIKGSYEQYF
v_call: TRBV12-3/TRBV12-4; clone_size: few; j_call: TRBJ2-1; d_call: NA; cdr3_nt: TGTGCCAGCAGTTCCCCCGACAGCTCCTACAATGAGCAGTTCTTC; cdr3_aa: CASSSPDSSYNEQFF
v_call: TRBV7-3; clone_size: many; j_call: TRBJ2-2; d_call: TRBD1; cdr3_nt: TGTGCCAGCAGCGCTTCCGGGACAGGGGCCGGGGAGCTGTTTTTT; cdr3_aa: CASSASGTGAGELFF
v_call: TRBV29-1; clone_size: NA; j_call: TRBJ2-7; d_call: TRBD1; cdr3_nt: TGCAGCGTTCTCCGGACAGGGTCCTACGAGCAGTACTTC; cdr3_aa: CSVLRTGSYEQYF
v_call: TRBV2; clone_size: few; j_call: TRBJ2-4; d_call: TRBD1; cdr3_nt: TGTGCCAGCAGTGAACAGGGGGCGGGAAACATTCAGTACTTC; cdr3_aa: CASSEQGAGNIQYF
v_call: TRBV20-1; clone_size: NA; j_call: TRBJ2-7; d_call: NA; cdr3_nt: TGCAGTACAAGCCCCGTGGGGTCCTACGAGCAGTACTTC; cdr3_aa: CSTSPVGSYEQYF